A single sample gave rise to the 21 T cell receptor beta chains below, sequenced in a study of OX40 agonist ivuxolimab in advanced cancers. Method: immunoSEQ multiplex PCR; TCRdb's copy keeps in-frame clones and lacks some. The sample has 50,000 to 65,000 clones; 75% to 90% are singletons. Sequenced here: CD4+ or CD8+ T cells sorted from blood, sampled in a trial of the OX40 agonist ivuxolimab. The receptors come from an adult with an advanced solid tumor such as melanoma, head and neck, liver or kidney cancer.

CDR3 nucleotides: TGTGCCATCAGGGACAGGGGGGACACCGGGGAGCTGTTTTTT. Protein: CAIRDRGDTGELFF. The chain has TRBV10-3 and TRBJ2-2, with 10 bases lining up with TRBD1. Germline V CDR1 and CDR2: ENHRY, SYGVKD. This CDR3 has 14 amino acids. Trimming cost V 6 bases and J 3 bases; bases outside gene matches: 1.

The CDR3 is CASSLLALSTDTQYF. The CDR3 DNA reads as TGTGCCAGCAGCTTACTAGCGCTTAGCACAGATACGCAGTATTTT. The genes are TRBV7-3 and TRBJ2-3; possibly TRBD2 for D (6 bases). This CDR3 has 15 residues. Trimming shortened V by 2 bases and J by 0 bases, and 9 bases separated the two germline ends. Germline V CDR1 and CDR2: SGHTA, FQGTGA.

The chain is built from TRBV6-5 and TRBJ1-4; maybe TRBD1 (6 bases). From germline, CDR1 is MNHEY and CDR2 SVGAGI. The CDR3 has 15 amino acids. The V end lost 5 bases, the J end lost 0 bases, and 10 bases lay between the germline ends. The CDR3: CASSSPGATNEKLFF. CDR3 bases: TGTGCCAGCAGTAGCCCAGGGGCAACTAATGAAAAACTGTTTTTT.

The V and J genes are TRBV5-6 and TRBJ1-4; the D is unclear. Germline assignment: CDR1 SGHDT and CDR2 YYEEEE. There are 16 residues in the CDR3. V shed 4 bases and J shed 0 bases, with 13 bases lying between them. The CDR3 DNA reads TGTGCCAGCAGCAGGACGAGTCCTCCAACTAATGAAAAACTGTTTTTT. It specifies CASSRTSPPTNEKLFF. Filled out from reference TRBV5-6 and TRBJ1-4, the complete variable domain reads DAGVTQSPTHLIKTRGQQVTLRCSPKSGHDTVSWYQQALGQGPQFIFQYYEEEERQRGNFPDRFSGHQFPNYSSELNVNALLLGDSALYLCASSRTSPPTNEKLFFGSGTQLSVL.

V gene TRBV5-6 combines with J gene TRBJ2-7; a weak D match, TRBD1 (6 bases). V lost 0 bases to trimming and J lost 1 base, with 14 bases between them. Germline loops: CDR1 SGHDT, CDR2 YYEEEE. The CDR3 length is 16 residues. The CDR3 DNA reads as TGTGCCAGCAGCTTGGGTCTGGGGGCGGTGTCCTACGAGCAGTACTTC. Amino acid sequence: CASSLGLGAVSYEQYF.

This chain connects TRBV7-3 to TRBJ2-2; D is uncertain. Germline V gene data show CDR1 as SGHTA and CDR2 as FQGTGA. Trimming removed 2 bases from V and 0 bases from J, with 10 bases in between. The length of the CDR3 is 16 residues. In DNA, the CDR3 is TGTGCCAGCAGCTTAGCGGTGCCCCCGAACACCGGGGAGCTGTTTTTT. Its translation: CASSLAVPPNTGELFF.

As concerns this clone: Other DNA sequences in the sample encode the same CDR3. This chain uses TRBV5-4 with TRBJ2-6; tentative D call: TRBD1 (5 bases). The CDR3 consists of 14 residues. Germline V lookup: CDR1 SGHNT, CDR2 YYREEE (reference sequence). V was shortened by 4 bases and J by 7 bases, with 12 bases between the two germline ends. Here the CDR3 reads CASSPGSRANVLTF. In DNA form, the CDR3 reads TGTGCCAGCAGCCCAGGGTCTAGAGCCAACGTCCTGACTTTC.

This chain connects TRBV5-1 to TRBJ2-7; tentatively, D is TRBD2 (6 bases). The CDR3 consists of 12 residues. V lost 5 bases to trimming and J lost 2 bases, with 8 bases between them. Germline V gene data show CDR1 as SGHRS and CDR2 as YFSETQ. The CDR3 coding sequence is TGCGCCAGCAGGGAGGGGACCTACGAGCAGTACTTC. The encoded protein is CASREGTYEQYF. The full variable domain, completed using reference TRBV5-1 and TRBJ2-7, is KAGVTQTPRYLIKTRGQQVTLSCSPISGHRSVSWYQQTPGQGLQFLFEYFSETQRNKGNFPGRFSGRQFSNSRSEMNVSTLELGDSALYLCASREGTYEQYFGPGTRLTVT.

The count of this clone is one. The chain joins TRBV11-2 to TRBJ2-7; 9 nucleotides match TRBD1. Germline-derived CDR1 and CDR2 are SGHAT and FQNNGV. The V gene end was trimmed by 4 bases and the J gene end by 3 bases; junction bases not matched to a gene: 4. The length of the CDR3 is 14 residues. The CDR3, as DNA: TGTGCCAGCAGCTGGGACAGGGCTATCTACGAGCAGTACTTC. It codes for CASSWDRAIYEQYF.

The chain has TRBV19 and TRBJ2-3; D may correspond to TRBD1 or TRBD2 (5 bases each). Trimming took off 3 bases at V and 3 bases at J, with 10 bases between the two ends. Germline V lookup: CDR1 LNHDA, CDR2 SQIVND (reference sequence). This CDR3 is 14 amino acids long. The CDR3 nucleotides are TGTGCCAGTAGTATCGGGGCAATAACAGATACGCAGTATTTT. Amino acids: CASSIGAITDTQYF.

This chain links TRBV27 with TRBJ2-2; 9 bases agree with TRBD2. Unmatched junction bases numbered 9, after V lost 1 base and J lost 6 bases. From germline, CDR1 is MNHEY and CDR2 SMNVEV (reference sequence). There are 17 residues in the CDR3. The CDR3 region is CASSLLGAGGPPGELFF. The CDR3, as DNA: TGTGCCAGCAGTTTATTAGGGGCGGGGGGGCCCCCCGGGGAGCTGTTTTTT.

This clone was seen more than once but under ten times. The sample carries other DNA sequences with the same CDR3. CDR3 residues: CASSYIRNTGELFF. The CDR3 bases are TGTGCCAGCAGTTACATCCGGAACACCGGGGAGCTGTTTTTT. The rearrangement uses TRBV6-5 and TRBJ2-2; D is ambiguous. The ends were cut back, 2 bases at V and 1 base at J, with 5 bases in the middle. From germline, CDR1 is MNHEY and CDR2 SVGAGI. The CDR3 consists of 14 residues.

The V and J genes are TRBV6-5 and TRBJ1-2, with unresolved D. Trimming took off 5 bases at V and 4 bases at J, with 17 bases between the two ends. Germline CDR1 MNHEY, CDR2 SVGAGI. The CDR3 length is 15 residues. The CDR3 protein is CASSTRSQSSYGYTF. CDR3 DNA: TGTGCCAGCAGTACGCGGTCTCAATCTTCCTATGGCTACACCTTC.

The chain carries TRBV5-8 and TRBJ2-2; TRBD2 matches at 9 bases. Germline CDR1 SGHTS, CDR2 YDEGEE. This CDR3 comprises 17 residues. V was clipped by 2 bases and J by 1 base; unmatched bases: 6. Here the CDR3 reads CASSFPLAGLNTGELFF. In nucleotides, the CDR3 is TGTGCCAGCAGCTTCCCTCTAGCGGGGCTGAACACCGGGGAGCTGTTTTTT.

This clone was seen a single time. The rearrangement links TRBV6-5 to TRBJ1-4, with D unclear. There are 14 residues in the CDR3. Germline V gene lookup returns CDR1 MNHEY and CDR2 SVGAGI. The V and J ends lost 5 bases and 0 bases respectively, with 7 bases between them. The CDR3 spells CASSITATNEKLFF. DNA for the CDR3: TGTGCCAGCAGTATCACAGCAACTAATGAAAAACTGTTTTTT.

As to this clone: The limits of the CDR3 on the DNA are not certain, so only TCRdb's listed CDR3 is given. The CDR3 reads CASSSGYLRDRKYF. This chain links TRBV9 with TRBJ2-7; TRBD1 reflects the table's D call only, with no check against the DNA. The CDR3 comprises 14 residues, both ends counted. Germline V gene lookup returns CDR1 SGDLS and CDR2 YYNGEE.

Worth noting for this clone: Other DNA sequences from this sample encode an identical CDR3 as well. This chain links TRBV19 with TRBJ2-1; no firm D call. Between the trimmed V and J ends, which lost 2 bases and 4 bases, there was a span of 6 bases. CDR3 length: 13 amino acids. From germline, CDR1 is LNHDA and CDR2 SQIVND (reference sequence). Written as DNA, the CDR3 is TGTGCCAGTAGTATACCACAATACAATGAGCAGTTCTTC. It encodes CASSIPQYNEQFF.

Only one count was recorded for this clone. The rearrangement joins TRBV5-1 to TRBJ2-7; 10 positions agree with TRBD1. The germline V gene encodes CDR1 SGHRS and CDR2 YFSETQ. Germline trimming cut 5 bases from V and 7 bases from J; bases unmatched to any gene: 9. This CDR3 comprises 14 residues. The CDR3 DNA reads TGCGCCAGCAGTTCCGGGACAGGGGTGCGTGAGCAGTACTTC. Translating gives CASSSGTGVREQYF.

The gene calls are TRBV6-6 and TRBJ2-4; D might be TRBD1 (5 bases). Trimming removed 4 bases at V and 0 bases at J, with 13 bases between. This CDR3 spans 16 amino acids. The V gene's germline CDR1 is MNHNY and CDR2 SVGAGI (reference sequence). CDR3 bases: TGTGCCAGCAGTTTGGGGCAGGCCATAGCCAAAAACATTCAGTACTTC. Protein: CASSLGQAIAKNIQYF.

J is TRBJ2-7 and V is TRBV7-6; D gene ambiguous. Between the trimmed V and J ends, which lost 2 bases and 6 bases, there was a span of 8 bases. This CDR3 comprises 12 residues. Germline lookup yields CDR1 SGHVS and CDR2 FNYEAQ. The CDR3 here is CASSLKETEQYF. The DNA of the CDR3 is TGTGCCAGCAGCTTAAAAGAGACCGAGCAGTACTTC.

The gene calls are TRBV6-1 and TRBJ1-1; the D is unclear. The CDR3 spans 13 residues. The V gene lost 1 base and the J gene lost 3 bases, with 6 bases spanning the gap. The germline gives CDR1 MNHNS, CDR2 SASEGT. This CDR3 is CASSEDKYTEAFF. In DNA form, the CDR3 reads TGTGCCAGCAGTGAAGACAAATACACTGAAGCTTTCTTT.